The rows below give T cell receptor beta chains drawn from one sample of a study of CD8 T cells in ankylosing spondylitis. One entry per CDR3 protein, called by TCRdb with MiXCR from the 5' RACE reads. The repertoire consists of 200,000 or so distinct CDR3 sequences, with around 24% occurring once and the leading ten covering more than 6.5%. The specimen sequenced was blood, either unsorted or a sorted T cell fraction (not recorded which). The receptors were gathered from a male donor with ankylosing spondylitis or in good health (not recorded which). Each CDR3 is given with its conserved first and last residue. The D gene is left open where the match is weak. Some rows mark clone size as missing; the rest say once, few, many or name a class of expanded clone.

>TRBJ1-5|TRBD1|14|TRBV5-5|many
TGTGCCAGCAGCCGGGACAGAAGCAATCAGCCCCAGCATTTT
CASSRDRSNQPQHF
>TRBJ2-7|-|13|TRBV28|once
TGTGCCAACCGGGACTCAGTCACCTACGAGCAGTACTTC
CANRDSVTYEQYF
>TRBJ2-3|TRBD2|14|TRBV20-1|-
TGCAGTGCTAGACCGCTAGCGGGAGTAGATACGCAGTATTTT
CSARPLAGVDTQYF
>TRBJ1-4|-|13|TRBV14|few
TGTGCCAGCAGCCTCGGGGCCAGGGAAAAACTGTTTTTT
CASSLGAREKLFF
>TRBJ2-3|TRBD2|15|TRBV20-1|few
TGCAGTGCTTCGACTAGCGGGGGGCGGGCAGATACGCAGTATTTT
CSASTSGGRADTQYF
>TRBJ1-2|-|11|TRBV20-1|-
TGCAGTGCTAGAGGAGTTCATGGCTACACCTTC
CSARGVHGYTF
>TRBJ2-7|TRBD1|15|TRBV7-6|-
TGTGCCAGCAGCTTTGGACAGGGAGCTACCTACGAGCAGTACTTC
CASSFGQGATYEQYF
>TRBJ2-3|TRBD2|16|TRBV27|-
TGTGCCAGCAGCCCTAGCGGGAGGGGTCTCACAGATACGCAGTATTTT
CASSPSGRGLTDTQYF
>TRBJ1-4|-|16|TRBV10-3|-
TGTGCCATCAGTGACCCGGGGCACCTTGCTAATGAAAAACTGTTTTTT
CAISDPGHLANEKLFF
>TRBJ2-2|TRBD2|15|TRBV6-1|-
TGTGCCAGCAGCCGACTAGCGGGAGTCACCGGGGAGCTGTTTTTT
CASSRLAGVTGELFF
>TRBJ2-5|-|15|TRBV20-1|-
TGCAGTGCTAACCAGGACACCGCCCGAGCGGGGACCCAGTACTTC
CSANQDTARAGTQYF
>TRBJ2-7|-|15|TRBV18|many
TGTGCCAGCTCACCAGTTTCCGGGGTCTCCTACGAGCAGTACTTC
CASSPVSGVSYEQYF
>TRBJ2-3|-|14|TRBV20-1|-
TGCAGTGCTAGCGGACAGAGGAGCACAGATACGCAGTATTTT
CSASGQRSTDTQYF
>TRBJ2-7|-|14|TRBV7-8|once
TGTGCCAGCAGCTTAGCGGAGGGCACCTACGAGCAGTACTTC
CASSLAEGTYEQYF
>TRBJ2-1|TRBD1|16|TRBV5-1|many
TGCGCCAGCAGGGCTACAGACAGGGCCCCCTACAATGAGCAGTTCTTC
CASRATDRAPYNEQFF
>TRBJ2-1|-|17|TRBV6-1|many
TGTGCCAGCAGTCAATACAGGGATTCGAGCTCCTACAATGAGCAGTTCTTC
CASSQYRDSSSYNEQFF
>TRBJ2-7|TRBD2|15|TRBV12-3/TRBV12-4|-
TGTGCCAGCAGTTTCGGGGGGACCCTGAACTACGAGCAGTACTTC
CASSFGGTLNYEQYF
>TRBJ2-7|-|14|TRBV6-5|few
TGTGCCAGCAGTTACTTTGGCCAGTCCTACGAGCAGTACTTC
CASSYFGQSYEQYF
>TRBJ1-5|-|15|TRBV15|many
TGTGCCACCAGCAGGGACGGACGGAACAATCAGCCCCAGCATTTT
CATSRDGRNNQPQHF
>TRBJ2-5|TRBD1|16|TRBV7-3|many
TGTGCCAGCAGCTTAATAGCGACAGGGTTACAAGAGACCCAGTACTTC
CASSLIATGLQETQYF
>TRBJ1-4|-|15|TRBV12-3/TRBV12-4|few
TGTGCCAGCAGTATGGACGGAATGGTTAATGAAAAACTGTTTTTT
CASSMDGMVNEKLFF
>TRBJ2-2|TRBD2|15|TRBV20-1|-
TGCAGTGCTAGAAAAGCGGGAGGAGGATTTGGGGAGCTGTTTTTT
CSARKAGGGFGELFF
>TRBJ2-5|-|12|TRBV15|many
TGTGCCACCAGCAAACAACAAGAGACCCAGTACTTC
CATSKQQETQYF
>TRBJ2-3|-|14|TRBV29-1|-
TGCAGCGTTGAGGGGCAGACAAGCACAGATACGCAGTATTTT
CSVEGQTSTDTQYF
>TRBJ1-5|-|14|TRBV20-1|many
TGCAGTGCCCGGGCGGACGGAAGCAATCAGCCCCAGCATTTT
CSARADGSNQPQHF
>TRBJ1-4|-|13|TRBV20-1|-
TGCAGTGCTAGATCGTTGAAGGGGGAAAAACTGTTTTTT
CSARSLKGEKLFF
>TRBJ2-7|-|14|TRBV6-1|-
TGTGCCAGCAGTGAATGGCTCAACTCCTACGAGCAGTACTTC
CASSEWLNSYEQYF
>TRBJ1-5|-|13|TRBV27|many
TGTGCCAGCAGTAGTCTAAGAGATCAGCCCCAGCATTTT
CASSSLRDQPQHF
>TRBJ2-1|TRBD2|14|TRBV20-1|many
TGCAGTGCTAGAGGCGGGAGCTCCTACAATGAGCAGTTCTTC
CSARGGSSYNEQFF
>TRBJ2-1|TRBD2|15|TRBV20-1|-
TGCAGTGCTAGAGATCGAACTAGCGGGGGGAATGAGCAGTTCTTC
CSARDRTSGGNEQFF
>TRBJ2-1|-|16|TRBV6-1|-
TGTGCCAGCAGTCTTACTTGGGGGAGAACCTACAATGAGCAGTTCTTC
CASSLTWGRTYNEQFF
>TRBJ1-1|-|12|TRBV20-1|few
TGCAGTGCTAGAGGGGAACGCACTGAAGCTTTCTTT
CSARGERTEAFF
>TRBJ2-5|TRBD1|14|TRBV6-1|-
TGTGCCAGCAGGGGAGGACAGGGGGCAGAGACCCAGTACTTC
CASRGGQGAETQYF
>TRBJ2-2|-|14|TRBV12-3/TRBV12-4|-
TGTGCCAGCAGTCACAGGGACGGCACCGGGGAGCTGTTTTTT
CASSHRDGTGELFF
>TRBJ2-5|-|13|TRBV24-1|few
TGTGCCACCAGTGGGGGGAAACAAGAGACCCAGTACTTC
CATSGGKQETQYF
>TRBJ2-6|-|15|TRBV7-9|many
TGTGCCAGCAGCCCGAGTGCCTCTGGGGCCAACGTCCTGACTTTC
CASSPSASGANVLTF
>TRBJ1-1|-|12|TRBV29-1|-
TGCAGCGTCAGGGACGGGAACACTGAAGCTTTCTTT
CSVRDGNTEAFF
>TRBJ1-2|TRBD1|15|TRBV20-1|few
TGCAGTGCTAGCGATGGACAGGGCCTGCGCTATGGCTACACCTTC
CSASDGQGLRYGYTF
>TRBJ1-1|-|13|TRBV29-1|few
TGCAGCGTTGACGTGGGGCGGAACACTGAAGCTTTCTTT
CSVDVGRNTEAFF
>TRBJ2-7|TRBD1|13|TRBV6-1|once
TGTGCCAGCAGAACAAGCTCAGGGGGCGAGCAGTACTTC
CASRTSSGGEQYF
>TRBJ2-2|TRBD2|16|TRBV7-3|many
TGTGCCAGCAGCCGTGCTAGCGGGACTTACACCGGGGAGCTGTTTTTT
CASSRASGTYTGELFF
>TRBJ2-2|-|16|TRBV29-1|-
TGCAGCGTTGAAGATCGGCAAGGGCGCGGGACCGGGGAGCTGTTTTTT
CSVEDRQGRGTGELFF
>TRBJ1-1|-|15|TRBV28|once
TGTGCCAGCAGTTTAGTACGATCGCGGGGCACTGAAGCTTTCTTT
CASSLVRSRGTEAFF
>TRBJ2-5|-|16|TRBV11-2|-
TGTGCCAGCAGCTTAATAGGGGGGGAGAAGGGGGAGACCCAGTACTTC
CASSLIGGEKGETQYF